The source of this T cell receptor beta chain is a study of low-dose radiotherapy and immunotherapy resistance in tumors. TRAV and TRBV primers primed cDNA for both TCRalpha and TCRbeta. TCR amplification ran roughly 21 PCR cycles using constant-region and V-primer adapter primers. MiXCR was run by TCRdb on the reads, yielding one entry per CDR3 protein. The table records tens of thousands of distinct CDR3 sequences, about 25% of them present only once. Germline V lookup: CDR1 SGHAT, CDR2 FQNNGV. The CDR3 spans 16 residues. The ends were cut back, 5 bases at V and 1 base at J, with 17 bases in the middle. This sample's time point: before trial treatment.

The genes are TRBV11-2 and TRBJ2-5, with D possibly matching TRBD2 (7 bases). Source: PBMCs, taken before treatment. The sequence derives from a male donor with rectosigmoid adenocarcinoma. CDR3 in amino acids: CASSLVPGGSQETQYF. The CDR3 DNA follows: TGTGCCAGCAGCCTCGTTCCGGGGGGCTCCCAAGAGACCCAGTACTTC.